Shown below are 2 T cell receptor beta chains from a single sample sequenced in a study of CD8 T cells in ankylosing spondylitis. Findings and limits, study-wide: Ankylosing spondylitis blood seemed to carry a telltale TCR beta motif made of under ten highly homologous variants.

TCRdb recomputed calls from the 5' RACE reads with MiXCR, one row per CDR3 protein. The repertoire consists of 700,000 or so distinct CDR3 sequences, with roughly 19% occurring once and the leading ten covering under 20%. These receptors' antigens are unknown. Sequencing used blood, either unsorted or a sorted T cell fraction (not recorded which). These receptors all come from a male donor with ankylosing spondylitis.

The CDR3 sequence is CSAQEVVPGHTEAFF. As DNA, the CDR3 is TGCAGTGCTCAAGAAGTGGTCCCCGGGCACACTGAAGCTTTCTTT. V usage is TRBV20-1 and J usage is TRBJ1-1; D is ambiguous. Germline CDR1 reads DFQATT; CDR2 reads SNEGSKA (reference sequence). With 5 bases removed from V and 3 bases from J, the gap between germline ends came to 19 bases. CDR3 length equals 15 residues.

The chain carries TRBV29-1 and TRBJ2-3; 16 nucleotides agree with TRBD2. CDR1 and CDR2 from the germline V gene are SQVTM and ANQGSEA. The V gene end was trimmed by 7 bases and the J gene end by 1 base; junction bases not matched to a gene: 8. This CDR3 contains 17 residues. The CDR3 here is CSGGGLAGGLGTDTQYF. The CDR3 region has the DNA TGCAGCGGTGGGGGACTAGCGGGGGGGCTTGGCACAGATACGCAGTATTTT.